The 11 T cell receptor beta chains presented below share a single source sample, sequenced in a study of blood T cells in healthy people across ages. The authors ran a second PCR of about 6 to 11 cycles using a sample-barcoded 5' primer and a J-beta primer mix. TCRdb recomputed calls from the 5' RACE reads with MiXCR, one row per CDR3 protein. This sample has roughly 1,800,000 distinct CDR3 sequences, with roughly 49% found just once. Sequencing was done on a sample of blood. The receptors were gathered from a woman in her thirties or forties in good health.

The rearrangement joins TRBV3-1 to TRBJ1-2; the match to TRBD1 covers 8 bases. J lost 8 bases, V lost 1 base, and 9 bases had no gene match. The CDR3 sequence is 15 residues long. In germline, CDR1 is LGHDT, CDR2 YNNKEL (reference sequence). CDR3: CASSQVTGAGGGYTF. CDR3 coding DNA: TGTGCCAGCAGCCAAGTGACAGGGGCAGGTGGAGGCTACACCTTC.

The V call is TRBV20-1, the J call TRBJ1-5; D is undetermined. The V end lost 0 bases, the J end lost 11 bases, and 14 bases lay between the germline ends. CDR3 length: 13 residues. In germline, CDR1 is DFQATT, CDR2 SNEGSKA (reference sequence). CDR3 DNA sequence: TGCAGTGCTAGAGATAGGCGACAAGTAGCCCAGCATTTT. This codes for CSARDRRQVAQHF.

V gene TRBV12-5 combines with J gene TRBJ1-2, with D unclear. Trimming removed 5 bases at V and 4 bases at J, with 11 bases between. This CDR3 contains 13 residues. CDR1 and CDR2 (germline): LGHNT, FRNRAP. CDR3 sequence (DNA): TGTGCTAGTGGTCCCGGGTTGGGCTATGGCTACACCTTC. This translates into CASGPGLGYGYTF.

This chain uses TRBV5-1 with TRBJ2-3; D remains ambiguous. Trimming stripped 0 bases from V and 2 bases from J, with 13 bases between. CDR1 is SGHRS, CDR2 YFSETQ, per germline. CDR3 length equals 16 residues. The DNA of the CDR3 is TGCGCCAGCAGCTTGGGACTGGCGGTGGCCACAGATACGCAGTATTTT. This sequence encodes CASSLGLAVATDTQYF.

There are a few counts of this clonotype. The V and J genes are TRBV20-1 and TRBJ2-7, with D perhaps given as TRBD1 or TRBD2 (5 bases each). This CDR3 spans 13 amino acids. CDR1 DFQATT and CDR2 SNEGSKA come from the germline V gene (reference sequence). Trimming cost V 0 bases and J 2 bases, with 8 bases left between them. DNA for the CDR3: TGCAGTGCTAGAGAAGCGGACACCTACGAGCAGTACTTC. Translation gives CSAREADTYEQYF.

Concerning this clonotype: A junction boundary mismatches the germline segment, possibly from a read error. The chain has TRBV9 and TRBJ2-5; tentative D call: TRBD1 (8 bases). Per germline, CDR1 SGDLS and CDR2 YYNGEE. The CDR3 length is 16 residues. The CDR3 nucleotides read TGTGCCAGCAGCTTCGGACAGGGAGGGGTCCAAGAGACCCAGTACTTT. It is translated as CASSFGQGGVQETQYF.

In this sample, this clonotype turned up a few times. This chain uses TRBV6-2 or TRBV6-3 with TRBJ2-7; D remains unclear. This CDR3 is built from 14 residues. Germline CDR1 reads MNHEY; CDR2 reads SVGEGT. V lost 0 bases to trimming and J lost 5 bases, with 11 bases between them. CDR3 region: CASSYSTGSHEQYF. CDR3 coding DNA: TGTGCCAGCAGTTACTCAACTGGGTCCCACGAGCAGTACTTC.

The CDR3: CASSYSTLVGNGYTF. The CDR3 region has the DNA TGTGCCAGCAGTTACTCGACCCTAGTGGGTAATGGCTACACCTTC. This rearrangement joins TRBV6-6 to TRBJ1-2; no clear D gene. The CDR3 contains 15 residues. The ends were cut back, 0 bases at V and 6 bases at J, with 14 bases in the middle. The germline gives CDR1 MNHNY, CDR2 SVGAGI (reference sequence).

The chain combines TRBV5-1 with TRBJ2-3; D perhaps matches TRBD2 (7 bases). The CDR3 totals 17 residues. V lost 0 bases and J 2 bases, leaving 16 bases between the germline ends. Germline CDR1 and CDR2: SGHRS and YFSETQ. CDR3 protein: CASSLGEGGTFTDTQYF. CDR3 in DNA: TGCGCCAGCAGCTTGGGGGAGGGGGGCACCTTCACAGATACGCAGTATTTT.

This chain links TRBV20-1 with TRBJ2-5; D remains ambiguous. Trimming took off 0 bases at V and 3 bases at J, with 8 bases between the two ends. CDR1 and CDR2 from the germline V gene are DFQATT and SNEGSKA (reference sequence). This CDR3 has 13 residues. Here the CDR3 DNA reads TGCAGTGCTAGAGATGCACCTAAAGAGACCCAGTACTTC. Amino acid sequence: CSARDAPKETQYF.

The V call is TRBV25-1, the J call TRBJ1-6, with 7 bases fitting TRBD1. Trimming cost V 2 bases and J 10 bases; bases outside gene matches: 14. This CDR3 has 17 amino acids. In germline, CDR1 is MGHDK, CDR2 SYGVNS. This CDR3 is CASSEAGRKTGYSPLHF. CDR3 coding DNA: TGTGCCAGCAGTGAAGCAGGCCGTAAGACAGGGTACTCACCCCTCCACTTT.